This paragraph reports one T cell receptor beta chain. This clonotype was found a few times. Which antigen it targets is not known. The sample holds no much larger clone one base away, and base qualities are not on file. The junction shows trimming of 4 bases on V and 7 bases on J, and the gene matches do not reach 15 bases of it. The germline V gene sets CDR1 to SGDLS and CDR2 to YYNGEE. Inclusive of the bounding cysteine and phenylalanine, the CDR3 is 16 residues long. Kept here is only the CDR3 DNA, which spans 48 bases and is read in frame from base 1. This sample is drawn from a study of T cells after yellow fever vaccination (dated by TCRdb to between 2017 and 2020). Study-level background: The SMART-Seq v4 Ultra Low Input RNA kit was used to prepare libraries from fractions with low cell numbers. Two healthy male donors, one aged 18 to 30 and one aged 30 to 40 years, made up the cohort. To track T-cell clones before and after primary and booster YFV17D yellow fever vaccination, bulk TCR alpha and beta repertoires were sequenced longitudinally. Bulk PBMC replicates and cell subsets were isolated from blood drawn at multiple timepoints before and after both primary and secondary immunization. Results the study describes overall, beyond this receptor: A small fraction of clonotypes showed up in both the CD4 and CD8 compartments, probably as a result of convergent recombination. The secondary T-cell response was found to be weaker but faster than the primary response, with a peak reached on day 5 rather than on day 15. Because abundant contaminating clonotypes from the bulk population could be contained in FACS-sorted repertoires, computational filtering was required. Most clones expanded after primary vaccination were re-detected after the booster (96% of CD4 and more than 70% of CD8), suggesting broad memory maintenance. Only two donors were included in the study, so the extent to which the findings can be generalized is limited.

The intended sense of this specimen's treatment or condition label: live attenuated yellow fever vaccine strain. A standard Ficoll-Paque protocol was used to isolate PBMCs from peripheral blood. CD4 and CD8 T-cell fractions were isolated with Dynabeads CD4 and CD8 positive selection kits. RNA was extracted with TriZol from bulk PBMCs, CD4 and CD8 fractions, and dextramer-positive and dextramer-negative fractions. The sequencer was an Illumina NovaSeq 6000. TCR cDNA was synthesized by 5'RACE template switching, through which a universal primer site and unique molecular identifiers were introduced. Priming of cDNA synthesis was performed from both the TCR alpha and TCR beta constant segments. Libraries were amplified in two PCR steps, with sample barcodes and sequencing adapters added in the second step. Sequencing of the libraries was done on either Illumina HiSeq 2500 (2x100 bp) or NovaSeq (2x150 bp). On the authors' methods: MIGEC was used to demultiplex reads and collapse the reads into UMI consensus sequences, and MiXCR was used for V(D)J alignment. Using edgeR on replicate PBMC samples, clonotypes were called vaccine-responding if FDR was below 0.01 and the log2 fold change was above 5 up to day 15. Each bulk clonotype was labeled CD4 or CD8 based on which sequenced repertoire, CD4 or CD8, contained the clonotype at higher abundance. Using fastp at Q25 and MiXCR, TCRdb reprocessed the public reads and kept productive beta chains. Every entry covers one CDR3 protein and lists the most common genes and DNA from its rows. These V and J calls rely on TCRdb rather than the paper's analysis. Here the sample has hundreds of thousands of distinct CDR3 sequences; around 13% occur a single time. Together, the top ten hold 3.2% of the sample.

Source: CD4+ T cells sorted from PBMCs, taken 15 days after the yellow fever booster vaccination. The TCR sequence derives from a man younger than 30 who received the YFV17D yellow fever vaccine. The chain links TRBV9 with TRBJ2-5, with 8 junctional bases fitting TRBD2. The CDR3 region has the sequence CASSSRTSMFGGTQYF. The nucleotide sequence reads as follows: TGTGCCAGCAGCTCCCGGACTAGCATGTTCGGGGGGACCCAGTACTTC.